This TCR beta chain was profiled in a study of T cells in tuberculosis. This table comes from immunoSEQ multiplex PCR, and its TCRdb copy is limited to in-frame clones, with some not included. The sample gives over 25,000 clones, about 90% of which show up once; around 7% is in the top ten. Sample time point: new active TB diagnosis, blood taken before or within 7 days of starting treatment. CDR1 and CDR2 from the germline V gene are SGHTA and FQGNSA. The V end lost 1 base, the J end lost 3 bases, and 13 bases lay between the germline ends. The CDR3 is made up of 15 amino acids. The sample here was PBMCs, taken at tuberculosis diagnosis. The source of this sequence is an adult with tuberculosis. Some clones in this sample may be carry-over from other donors' samples. This chain uses TRBV7-2 with TRBJ2-7; D is unclear. CDR3 sequence reads: CASSLDPQAVYEQYF. The DNA of the CDR3 is TGTGCCAGCAGCTTAGACCCCCAAGCCGTCTACGAGCAGTACTTC.